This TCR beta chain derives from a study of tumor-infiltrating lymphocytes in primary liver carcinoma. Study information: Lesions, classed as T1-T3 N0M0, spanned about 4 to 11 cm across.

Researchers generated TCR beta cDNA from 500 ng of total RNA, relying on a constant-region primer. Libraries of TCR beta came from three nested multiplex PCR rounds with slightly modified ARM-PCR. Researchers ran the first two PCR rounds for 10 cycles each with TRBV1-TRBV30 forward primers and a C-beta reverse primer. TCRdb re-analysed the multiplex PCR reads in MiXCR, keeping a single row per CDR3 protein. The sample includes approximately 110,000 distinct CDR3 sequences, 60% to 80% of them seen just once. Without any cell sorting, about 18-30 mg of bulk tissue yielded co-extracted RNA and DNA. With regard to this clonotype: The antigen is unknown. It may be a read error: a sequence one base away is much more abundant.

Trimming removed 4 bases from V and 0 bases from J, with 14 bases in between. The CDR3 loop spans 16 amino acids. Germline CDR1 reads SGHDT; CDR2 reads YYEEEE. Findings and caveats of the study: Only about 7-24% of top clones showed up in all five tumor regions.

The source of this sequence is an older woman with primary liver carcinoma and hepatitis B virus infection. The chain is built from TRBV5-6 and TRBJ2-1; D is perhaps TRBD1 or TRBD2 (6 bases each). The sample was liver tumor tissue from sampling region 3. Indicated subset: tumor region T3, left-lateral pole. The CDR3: CASSQEGEISYNEQFF. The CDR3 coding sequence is TGTGCCAGCAGCCAGGAGGGGGAGATCTCCTACAATGAGCAGTTCTTC. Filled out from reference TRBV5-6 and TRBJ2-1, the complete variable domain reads DAGVTQSPTHLIKTRGQQVTLRCSPKSGHDTVSWYQQALGQGPQFIFQYYEEEERQRGNFPDRFSGHQFPNYSSELNVNALLLGDSALYLCASSQEGEISYNEQFFGPGTRLTVL.